The 15 T cell receptor beta chains given below trace back to one sample, sequenced in a study of hypomethylating agent response in myelodysplastic syndrome. TCRdb's copy holds only in-frame clones and misses some; the assay was immunoSEQ multiplex PCR. The sample includes over 3,000 clones, around 80% seen only once; the top ten take roughly 5.4%. The sequencing used bone marrow, collected before or after starting hypomethylating agent treatment for myelodysplastic syndrome (not recorded which). The receptors here all came from a human donor with myelodysplastic syndrome.

The gene calls are TRBV30 and TRBJ1-3; D unclear. In germline, CDR1 is GTSNPN, CDR2 SVGIG (reference sequence). This CDR3 spans 12 amino acids. Trimming stripped 1 base from V and 4 bases from J, with 5 bases between. DNA of the CDR3: TGTGCCTGGAGTGATCAGGGAAACACCATATATTTT. Translation gives CAWSDQGNTIYF.

The chain carries TRBV2 and TRBJ1-5, with 8 bases fitting TRBD1. The V segment lost 8 bases and the J segment 4 bases; nucleotides outside the gene matches: 7. Germline V CDR1 and CDR2: SNHLY, FYNNEI. There are 14 residues in the CDR3. As DNA, the CDR3 is TGTGCCAGCCGGGGGGACAGGCGGAATCAGCCCCAGCATTTT. This gives the protein CASRGDRRNQPQHF.

The DNA for the CDR3 is TGTGCCAGCAGCCCCCGTGACCGAGCCTACGAGCAGTACTTC. It is translated as CASSPRDRAYEQYF. The V gene is TRBV7-9, the J gene TRBJ2-7; D ambiguous. The CDR3 has 14 residues. Germline loops: CDR1 SEHNR, CDR2 FQNEAQ (reference sequence). Between the trimmed V and J ends, which lost 5 bases and 2 bases, there was a span of 13 bases.

The chain combines TRBV25-1 with TRBJ2-5; no reliable D call. The V end lost 10 bases, the J end lost 1 base, and 19 bases lay between the germline ends. CDR1 and CDR2 (germline): MGHDK, SYGVNS. The CDR3 covers 15 residues. CDR3 amino acids: CATSQFGRAQETQYF. CDR3 coding DNA: TGTGCCACCTCTCAGTTTGGAAGGGCCCAAGAGACCCAGTACTTC.

This chain uses TRBV15 with TRBJ2-7, with D possibly being TRBD1 (6 bases). The CDR3 runs 15 residues. Deletions cut 0 bases from V and 6 bases from J, with 15 bases between. From germline, CDR1 is LNHNV and CDR2 YYDKDF (reference sequence). The CDR3 sequence is CATSRDYREPREQYF. As DNA, the CDR3 is TGTGCCACCAGCAGAGATTACAGGGAGCCCCGCGAGCAGTACTTC.

V usage is TRBV9 and J usage is TRBJ2-1; D unresolved. The CDR3 extends over 13 amino acids. Germline CDR1 and CDR2: SGDLS and YYNGEE. The V gene lost 3 bases and the J gene lost 8 bases, with 12 bases spanning the gap. This CDR3 reads CASSGVDRHEQFF. In nucleotides, the CDR3 is TGTGCCAGCAGCGGGGTGGACCGGCATGAGCAGTTCTTC.

The V call is TRBV10-3, the J call TRBJ1-2; maybe TRBD1 (5 bases). The CDR3 consists of 14 residues. Germline V CDR1 and CDR2: ENHRY, SYGVKD. V gave up 2 bases and J gave up 2 bases, with 9 bases separating them. CDR3 protein: CAISESWGNYGYTF. The CDR3 region has the DNA TGTGCCATCAGTGAGAGTTGGGGGAACTATGGCTACACCTTC.

The chain has TRBV7-9 and TRBJ2-7; 9 bases align to TRBD2. CDR3 length equals 18 residues. Looked up from germline, CDR1 is SEHNR and CDR2 is FQNEAQ (reference sequence). The V segment lost 5 bases and the J segment 2 bases; nucleotides outside the gene matches: 16. The CDR3 sequence is CASSQSGSSGTSPYEQYF. The CDR3 DNA sequence: TGTGCCAGCAGCCAATCGGGGTCTAGCGGGACCTCACCCTACGAGCAGTACTTC.

This rearrangement joins TRBV6-1 to TRBJ1-3; a weak D match, TRBD1 (5 bases). CDR3 length: 15 amino acids. CDR1 and CDR2 from the germline V gene are MNHNS and SASEGT. V was shortened by 2 bases and J by 0 bases, with 8 bases between the two germline ends. For the CDR3, the DNA is TGTGCCAGCAGTGAAACAGGATACTCTGGAAACACCATATATTTT. Protein: CASSETGYSGNTIYF.

The CDR3 DNA sequence: TGTGCCTACAGGGACTCCTACGAGCAGTACTTC. Encoded protein: CAYRDSYEQYF. V gene TRBV30 combines with J gene TRBJ2-7; the D gene is possibly TRBD1 (6 bases). Germline loops: CDR1 GTSNPN, CDR2 SVGIG (reference sequence). V was trimmed by 7 bases and J by 0 bases, leaving 7 bases between them. CDR3 size: 11 residues.

This sequence joins TRBV21-1 and TRBJ2-3. TRBV21-1 represents a pseudogene. The CDR3 runs to 17 residues. CDR3 nucleotides: TGTGCCAGCAGGATCCTCCGGGACCACAGTGGCTCAGATACGCAGTATTTT. It codes for CASRILRDHSGSDTQYF.

In its sample, this clone was seen once. The CDR3 bases are TGTGCCAGCAGCCAGGGGGCGCTTGGAAACACCATATATTTT. Protein: CASSQGALGNTIYF. This chain connects TRBV6-1 to TRBJ1-3, with TRBD1 matching 8 bases. The CDR3 runs to 14 residues. Germline CDR1 MNHNS, CDR2 SASEGT. V shed 6 bases, J shed 3 bases, and the junction held 4 bases outside the gene matches.

The V gene is TRBV18, the J gene TRBJ1-2, with D hard to call. CDR3 length: 16 residues. The V gene's germline CDR1 is KGHSH and CDR2 LQKENI. With 1 base removed from V and 2 bases from J, the gap between germline ends came to 14 bases. The CDR3 loop is CASSPREVHPNYGYTF. DNA of the CDR3: TGTGCCAGCTCACCACGTGAGGTCCACCCAAACTATGGCTACACCTTC.

V and J are TRBV9 and TRBJ2-1; D uncertain. This CDR3 is 13 amino acids long. V lost 3 bases, J lost 3 bases, and 7 bases lay in between. In germline, CDR1 is SGDLS, CDR2 YYNGEE. The DNA of the CDR3 is TGTGCCAGCAGCGGGAGTTACTACAATGAGCAGTTCTTC. Translated: CASSGSYYNEQFF.

This clone has more than one count but fewer than ten. The chain has TRBV9 and TRBJ1-4; TRBD1 matches 10 bases. CDR3 length: 15 amino acids. In germline, CDR1 is SGDLS, CDR2 YYNGEE. Trimming took 0 bases from V and 8 from J; bases not matched to a gene: 4. CDR3 nucleotides: TGTGCCAGCAGCGTAGCGGGACAGGGGAAGGAAAAACTGTTTTTT. Translation: CASSVAGQGKEKLFF.